Presented here are 19 T cell receptor beta chains from one specimen sequenced in a study of blood T cell repertoires in COVID-19. Measured with immunoSEQ multiplex PCR; TCRdb has only the in-frame clones, and not every one. The data show about 240,000 clones, roughly 86% seen once. The sequenced sample consisted of peripheral blood. The receptor set was obtained from an older woman with active or convalescent COVID-19.

The chain links TRBV7-2 to TRBJ2-7, with 9 bases identical to TRBD2. Trimming at V came to 5 bases and at J to 4 bases, leaving 12 bases not matched to a gene. The germline V gene has CDR1 SGHTA and CDR2 FQGNSA. The CDR3 length is 16 residues. The CDR3 DNA reads TGTGCCAGCAGCCCGTCGTGGCGGGGGGGAACATACGAGCAGTACTTC. This gives the protein CASSPSWRGGTYEQYF.

The chain joins TRBV15 to TRBJ1-4, with a tentative D call TRBD1 (6 bases). Trimming removed 5 bases from V and 6 bases from J, with 16 bases in between. This CDR3 has 15 amino acids. The germline CDR1 and CDR2 sequences are LNHNV and YYDKDF (reference sequence). The DNA of the CDR3 is TGTGCCACCAGCGAAGCTGGAACAGGGCATGAAAAACTGTTTTTT. The encoded protein is CATSEAGTGHEKLFF.

The V call is TRBV18, the J call TRBJ1-2; unclear D gene. CDR1 KGHSH and CDR2 LQKENI come from the germline V gene. This CDR3 region has 13 residues. Trimming shortened V by 3 bases and J by 4 bases, and 9 bases separated the two germline ends. As DNA, the CDR3 is TGTGCCAGCTCACCGGGAGGTTCCTATGGCTACACCTTC. It codes for CASSPGGSYGYTF.

The chain has TRBV9 and TRBJ2-5; TRBD1 might be the D (6 bases). CDR1 and CDR2 from the germline V gene are SGDLS and YYNGEE. Trimming removed 6 bases from V and 3 bases from J, with 12 bases in between. CDR3 length: 13 amino acids. The CDR3 loop reads CASKVGAEETQYF. The CDR3 DNA reads TGTGCCAGCAAGGTGGGGGCCGAAGAGACCCAGTACTTC.

The chain uses TRBV18 and TRBJ2-4; D may be TRBD1 (6 bases). Germline assignment: CDR1 KGHSH and CDR2 LQKENI. The CDR3 covers 13 residues. Trimming removed 1 base from V and 8 bases from J, with 9 bases in between. The CDR3 nucleotides read TGTGCCAGCTCACCACAGCCAGGGGACATTCAGTACTTC. As protein: CASSPQPGDIQYF.

The V call is TRBV6-5, the J call TRBJ1-2, with TRBD1 matching over 8 bases. This CDR3 comprises 14 residues. Germline V gene lookup returns CDR1 MNHEY and CDR2 SVGAGI. J lost 6 bases, V lost 6 bases, and 9 bases had no gene match. As DNA, the CDR3 is TGTGCCAGCAGCTTGGACAGGGCAAACAATGGCTACACCTTC. Translated: CASSLDRANNGYTF.

This sequence joins TRBV6-5 and TRBJ2-5; D remains ambiguous. Germline assignment: CDR1 MNHEY and CDR2 SVGAGI. This CDR3 comprises 15 residues. Trimming removed 0 bases from V and 9 bases from J, with 17 bases in between. CDR3 bases: TGTGCCAGCAGTTACTCCTCCTACAGTTCGTTGGCCCAGTACTTC. Protein: CASSYSSYSSLAQYF.

Only one count was recorded for this clone. The CDR3 DNA sequence: TGTGCCAGTAACCCACCTGGTGGGGGGTATGGCTACACCTTC. Translating it yields CASNPPGGGYGYTF. The V call is TRBV19, the J call TRBJ1-2; a possible D gene is TRBD1 (5 bases). The CDR3 contains 14 residues. The V gene's germline CDR1 is LNHDA and CDR2 SQIVND (reference sequence). Deletions cut 7 bases from V and 5 bases from J, with 17 bases between.

The chain uses TRBV27 and TRBJ1-2; D unclear. Trimming pared 3 bases from V and 2 bases from J, leaving 10 bases between. The CDR3 spans 14 residues. Germline V gives CDR1 MNHEY, CDR2 SMNVEV (reference sequence). For the CDR3, the DNA is TGTGCCAGCAGTTTGAGGCAAGGAAACTATGGCTACACCTTC. This encodes CASSLRQGNYGYTF.

This sequence joins TRBV9 and TRBJ2-1; 11 bases line up with TRBD1. The germline V gene has CDR1 SGDLS and CDR2 YYNGEE. The CDR3 loop spans 15 amino acids. Trimming took 0 bases from V and 7 from J; bases not matched to a gene: 3. CDR3 nucleotides: TGTGCCAGCAGCGTAGTGGGACAGGGGGTGAATGAGCAGTTCTTC. Protein product: CASSVVGQGVNEQFF. Combining the CDR3 with reference TRBV9 and TRBJ2-1 gives the whole variable domain DSGVTQTPKHLITATGQRVTLRCSPRSGDLSVYWYQQSLDQGLQFLIQYYNGEERAKGNILERFSAQQFPDLHSELNLSSLELGDSALYFCASSVVGQGVNEQFFGPGTRLTVL.

This rearrangement joins TRBV7-9 to TRBJ1-2; TRBD1 might be the D (6 bases). The ends were cut back, 7 bases at V and 8 bases at J, with 23 bases in the middle. The CDR3 loop spans 15 amino acids. Germline CDR1 reads SEHNR; CDR2 reads FQNEAQ (reference sequence). The CDR3 nucleotides are TGTGCCAGCATCCAGGGTACAGGGCAAAAGACGGGCTACACCTTC. Translation: CASIQGTGQKTGYTF.

This sequence joins TRBV25-1 and TRBJ1-2, with D perhaps TRBD1 (6 bases). The CDR3 length is 11 residues. The V and J ends lost 9 bases and 5 bases respectively, with 10 bases between them. The germline gives CDR1 MGHDK, CDR2 SYGVNS. The CDR3 DNA follows: TGTGCCAGTACAGGGCTATATGGCTACACCTTC. It codes for CASTGLYGYTF.

The chain joins TRBV18 to TRBJ2-5; D might be TRBD1 (6 bases). The CDR3 is 15 residues long. Germline lookup yields CDR1 KGHSH and CDR2 LQKENI. Trimming removed 8 bases at V and 1 base at J, with 17 bases between. The DNA for the CDR3 is TGTGCCAGCGCTATCCCAGGACAGTTCCAAGAGACCCAGTACTTC. Translation gives CASAIPGQFQETQYF.

This clone was seen only a few times. V is TRBV7-9 and J is TRBJ1-2; TRBD1 is a possible D gene (6 bases). Germline V gene data show CDR1 as SEHNR and CDR2 as FQNEAQ (reference sequence). V gave up 1 base and J gave up 2 bases, with 11 bases separating them. CDR3 size: 15 residues. CDR3 protein: CASSLDGQQNYGYTF. Written as DNA, the CDR3 is TGTGCCAGCAGCTTAGATGGACAGCAGAACTATGGCTACACCTTC.

The chain employs TRBV5-6 and TRBJ2-5; D might be TRBD1 (6 bases). Looked up from germline, CDR1 is SGHDT and CDR2 is YYEEEE. The CDR3 length is 13 residues. Trimming removed 4 bases from V and 4 bases from J, with 11 bases in between. The CDR3: CASSPAGVETQYF. The CDR3 coding sequence is TGTGCCAGCAGCCCGGCAGGGGTAGAGACCCAGTACTTC.

The chain uses TRBV18 and TRBJ1-1; unclear D gene. Trimming shortened V by 4 bases and J by 5 bases, and 14 bases separated the two germline ends. The CDR3 is 14 residues long. Germline V CDR1 and CDR2: KGHSH, LQKENI. In DNA, the CDR3 is TGTGCCAGCTCACTCGACGAGGGAGGGACTGAAGCTTTCTTT. Encoded protein: CASSLDEGGTEAFF.

The rearrangement uses TRBV19 and TRBJ2-3; tentatively, D is TRBD1 (6 bases). This CDR3 has 16 amino acids. The V gene lost 8 bases and the J gene lost 5 bases, with 23 bases spanning the gap. Germline V gene sequence: CDR1 LNHDA, CDR2 SQIVND (reference sequence). CDR3 in DNA: TGTGCCAGTCAACTAGGCGGACAGCCCGAGGGAGATACGCAGTATTTT. This translates into CASQLGGQPEGDTQYF. The full variable domain, rest sourced from reference TRBV19 and TRBJ2-3, is DGGITQSPKYLFRKEGQNVTLSCEQNLNHDAMYWYRQDPGQGLRLIYYSQIVNDFQKGDIAEGYSVSREKKESFPLTVTSAQKNPTAFYLCASQLGGQPEGDTQYFGPGTRLTVL.

This rearrangement joins TRBV3-1 (or the pseudogene TRBV3-2) to TRBJ1-2; D uncertain. Germline V gene sequence: CDR1 LGHDT, CDR2 YNNKEL (reference sequence). CDR3 size: 15 residues. Trimming shortened V by 4 bases and J by 2 bases, and 14 bases separated the two germline ends. CDR3: CASSPHGGTNYGYTF. The CDR3 nucleotides are TGTGCCAGCAGCCCCCATGGAGGTACGAACTATGGCTACACCTTC.

The rearrangement uses TRBV3-1 (or the pseudogene TRBV3-2) and TRBJ1-5; no reliable D call. The germline V gene has CDR1 LGHDT and CDR2 YNNKEL (reference sequence). This CDR3 spans 14 amino acids. V lost 0 bases and J lost 7, with 10 bases in between. This CDR3 reads CASSQEGWEQPQHF. The CDR3 nucleotides are TGTGCCAGCAGCCAAGAGGGGTGGGAGCAGCCCCAGCATTTT.